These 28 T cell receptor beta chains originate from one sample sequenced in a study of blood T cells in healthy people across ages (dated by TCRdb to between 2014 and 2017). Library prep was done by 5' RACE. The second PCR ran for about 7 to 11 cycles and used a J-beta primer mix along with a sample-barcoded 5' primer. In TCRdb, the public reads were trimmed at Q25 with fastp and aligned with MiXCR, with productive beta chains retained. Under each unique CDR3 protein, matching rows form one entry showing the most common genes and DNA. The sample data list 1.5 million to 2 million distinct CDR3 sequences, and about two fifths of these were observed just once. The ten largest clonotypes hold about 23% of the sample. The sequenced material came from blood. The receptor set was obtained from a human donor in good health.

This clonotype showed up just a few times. The CDR3 region has the DNA TGTTCAGGGGGGCGACGCACAGATACGCAGTATTTT. Its protein product is CSGGRRTDTQYF. This sequence joins TRBV6-4 and TRBJ2-3; TRBD1 might be the D (7 bases). From germline, CDR1 is MRHNA and CDR2 SNTAGT. CDR3 length equals 12 residues.

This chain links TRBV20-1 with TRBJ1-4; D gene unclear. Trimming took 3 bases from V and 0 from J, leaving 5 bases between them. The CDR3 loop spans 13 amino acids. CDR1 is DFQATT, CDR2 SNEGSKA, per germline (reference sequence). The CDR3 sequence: CSARTSTNEKLFF. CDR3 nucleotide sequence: TGCAGTGCTAGGACGTCAACTAATGAAAAACTGTTTTTT.

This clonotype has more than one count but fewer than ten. CDR3 coding DNA: TGTGCCAGCAGCCAACGACAGGGGTTGGATGAGCAGTTCTTC. Translating gives CASSQRQGLDEQFF. The rearrangement uses TRBV11-3 and TRBJ2-1, with 8 bases aligning to TRBD1. The junction had 8 bases not matched to a gene; V was cut back by 5 bases and J by 8 bases. CDR3 size: 14 residues. Per germline, CDR1 SGHNT and CDR2 YENEEA.

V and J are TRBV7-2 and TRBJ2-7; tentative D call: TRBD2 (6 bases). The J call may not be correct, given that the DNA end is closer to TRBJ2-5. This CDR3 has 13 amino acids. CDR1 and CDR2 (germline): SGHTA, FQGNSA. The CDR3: CASSARGIGTQYF. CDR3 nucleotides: TGTGCCAGCAGCGCCCGGGGGATCGGGACCCAGTACTTC.

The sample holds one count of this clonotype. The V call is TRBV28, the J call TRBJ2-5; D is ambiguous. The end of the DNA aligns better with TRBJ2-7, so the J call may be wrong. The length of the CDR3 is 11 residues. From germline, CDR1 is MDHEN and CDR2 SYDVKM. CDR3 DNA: TGTGCCAGCACAGGAATCTACGAGCAGTACTTC. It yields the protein CASTGIYEQYF.

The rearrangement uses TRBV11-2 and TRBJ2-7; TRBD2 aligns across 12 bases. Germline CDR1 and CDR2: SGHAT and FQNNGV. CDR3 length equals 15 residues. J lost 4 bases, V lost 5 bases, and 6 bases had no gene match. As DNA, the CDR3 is TGTGCCAGCAGCCCAGAGGGACTAGCGGGTTACGAGCAGTACTTC. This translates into CASSPEGLAGYEQYF.

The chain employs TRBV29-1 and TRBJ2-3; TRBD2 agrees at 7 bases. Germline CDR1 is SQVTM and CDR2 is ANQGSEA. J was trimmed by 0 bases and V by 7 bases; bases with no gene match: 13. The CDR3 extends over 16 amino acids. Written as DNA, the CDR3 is TGCAGCGGGGGGGGGAGTACCCGTGGGAGCACAGATACGCAGTATTTT. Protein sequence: CSGGGSTRGSTDTQYF.

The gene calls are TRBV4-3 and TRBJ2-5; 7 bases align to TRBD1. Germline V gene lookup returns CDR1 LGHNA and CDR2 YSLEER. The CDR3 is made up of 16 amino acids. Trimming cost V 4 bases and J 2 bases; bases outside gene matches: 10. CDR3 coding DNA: TGCGCCAGCAGCCGGCTTAAGGGGGCGCCTCAAGAGACCCAGTACTTC. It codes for CASSRLKGAPQETQYF.

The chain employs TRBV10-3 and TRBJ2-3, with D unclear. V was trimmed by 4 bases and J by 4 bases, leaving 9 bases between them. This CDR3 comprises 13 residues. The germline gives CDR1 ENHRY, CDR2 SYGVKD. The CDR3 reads CAISGQEADTQYF. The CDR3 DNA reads TGTGCCATCAGTGGACAAGAGGCAGATACGCAGTATTTT.

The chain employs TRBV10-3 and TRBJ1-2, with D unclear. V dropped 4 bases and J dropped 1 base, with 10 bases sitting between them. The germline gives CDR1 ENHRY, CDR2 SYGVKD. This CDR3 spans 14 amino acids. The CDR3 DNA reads TGTGCCATCAGTGTGTTAGGAATTAACTATGGCTACACCTTC. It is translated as CAISVLGINYGYTF.

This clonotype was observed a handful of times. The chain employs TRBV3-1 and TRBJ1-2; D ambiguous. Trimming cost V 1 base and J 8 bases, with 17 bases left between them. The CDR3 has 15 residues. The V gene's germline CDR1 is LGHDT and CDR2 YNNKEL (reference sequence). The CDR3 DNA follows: TGTGCCAGCAGCCAAGGATCAACACCTGCGAGGGGCTACACCTTC. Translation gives CASSQGSTPARGYTF. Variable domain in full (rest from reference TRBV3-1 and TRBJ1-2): DTAVSQTPKYLVTQMGNDKSIKCEQNLGHDTMYWYKQDSKKFLKIMFSYNNKELIINETVPNRFSPKSPDKAHLNLHINSLELGDSAVYFCASSQGSTPARGYTFGSGTRLTVV.

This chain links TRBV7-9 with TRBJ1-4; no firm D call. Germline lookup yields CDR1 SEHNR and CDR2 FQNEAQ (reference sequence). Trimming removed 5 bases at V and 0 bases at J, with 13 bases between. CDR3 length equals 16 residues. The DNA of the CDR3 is TGTGCCAGCAGCCCAGACGGGATTGCAACTAATGAAAAACTGTTTTTT. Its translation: CASSPDGIATNEKLFF.

The CDR3 DNA reads TGTGCCAGCAGTTCAGCCTTTGACAGAGCGTACCAAGAGACCCAGTACTTC. It codes for CASSSAFDRAYQETQYF. The chain combines TRBV6-2 or TRBV6-3 with TRBJ2-5; possibly TRBD1 for D (5 bases). Trimming took off 4 bases at V and 0 bases at J, with 18 bases between the two ends. There are 17 residues in the CDR3. The germline CDR1 and CDR2 sequences are MNHEY and SVGEGT.

CDR3 coding DNA: TGTGCCAGCAGTTTCAGGGACTGGGAGCAGTTCTTC. Translated: CASSFRDWEQFF. This chain links TRBV28 with TRBJ2-1, with D tentatively TRBD2 (6 bases). The CDR3 has 12 residues. The V end was cut by 3 bases, the J end by 10 bases, with 10 bases between. Germline lookup yields CDR1 MDHEN and CDR2 SYDVKM.

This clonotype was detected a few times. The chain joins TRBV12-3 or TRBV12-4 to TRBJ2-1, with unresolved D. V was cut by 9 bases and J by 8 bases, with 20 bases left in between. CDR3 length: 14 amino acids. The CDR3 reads CASALVPHTYEQFF. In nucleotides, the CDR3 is TGTGCCAGTGCTCTAGTTCCACACACCTATGAGCAGTTCTTC.

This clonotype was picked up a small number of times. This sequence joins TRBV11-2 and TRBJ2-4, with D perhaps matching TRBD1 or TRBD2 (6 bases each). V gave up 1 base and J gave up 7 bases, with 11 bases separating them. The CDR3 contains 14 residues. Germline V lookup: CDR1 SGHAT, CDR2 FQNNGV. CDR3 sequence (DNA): TGTGCCAGCAGCTTAGGGGGGGCCATGAACATTCAGTACTTC. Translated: CASSLGGAMNIQYF.

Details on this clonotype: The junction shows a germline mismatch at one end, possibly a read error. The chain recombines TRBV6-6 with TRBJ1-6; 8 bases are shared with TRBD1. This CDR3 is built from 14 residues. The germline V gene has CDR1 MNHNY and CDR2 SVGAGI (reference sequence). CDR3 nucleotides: TGTGCCGGCAGCTATACAGGGGGAAATTCACCCCTCCACTTT. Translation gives CAGSYTGGNSPLHF.

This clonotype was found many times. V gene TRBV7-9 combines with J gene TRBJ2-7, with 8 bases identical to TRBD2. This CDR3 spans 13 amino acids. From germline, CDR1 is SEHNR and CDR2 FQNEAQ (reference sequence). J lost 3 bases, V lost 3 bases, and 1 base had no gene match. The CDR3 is CASSFGGDYEQYF. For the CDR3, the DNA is TGTGCCAGCAGCTTCGGGGGGGACTACGAGCAGTACTTC.

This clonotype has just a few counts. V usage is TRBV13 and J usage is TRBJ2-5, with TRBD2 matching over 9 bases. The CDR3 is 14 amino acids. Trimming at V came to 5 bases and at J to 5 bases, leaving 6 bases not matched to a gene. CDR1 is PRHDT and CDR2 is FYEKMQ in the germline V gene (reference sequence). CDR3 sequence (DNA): TGTGCCAGCAGCGGGGCTAGCGGGGAGGAGACCCAGTACTTC. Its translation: CASSGASGEETQYF.

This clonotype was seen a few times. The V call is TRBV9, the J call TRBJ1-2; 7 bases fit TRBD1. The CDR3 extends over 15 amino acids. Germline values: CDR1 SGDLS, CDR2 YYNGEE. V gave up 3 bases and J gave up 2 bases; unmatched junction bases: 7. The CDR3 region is CASSAATGRNYGYTF. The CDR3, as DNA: TGTGCCAGCAGCGCAGCGACAGGGCGGAACTATGGCTACACCTTC.

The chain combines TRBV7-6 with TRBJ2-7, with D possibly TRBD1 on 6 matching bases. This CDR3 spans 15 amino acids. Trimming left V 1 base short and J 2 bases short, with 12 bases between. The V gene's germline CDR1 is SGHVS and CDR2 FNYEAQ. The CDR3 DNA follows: TGTGCCAGCAGCTTAGGGGACACCGTTCCCTACGAGCAGTACTTC. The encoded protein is CASSLGDTVPYEQYF.

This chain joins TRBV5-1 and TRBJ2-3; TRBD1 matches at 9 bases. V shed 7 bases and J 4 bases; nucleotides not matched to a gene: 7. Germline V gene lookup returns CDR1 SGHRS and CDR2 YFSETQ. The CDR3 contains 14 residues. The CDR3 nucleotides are TGCGCCAGCCATTACAGGGGGCTTGCAGATACGCAGTATTTT. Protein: CASHYRGLADTQYF.

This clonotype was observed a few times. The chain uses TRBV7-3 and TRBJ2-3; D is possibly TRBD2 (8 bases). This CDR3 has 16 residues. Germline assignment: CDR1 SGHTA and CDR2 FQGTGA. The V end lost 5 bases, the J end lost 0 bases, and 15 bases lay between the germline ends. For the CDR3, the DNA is TGTGCCAGCAGCCCCGGGGGGGACAGAAGCACAGATACGCAGTATTTT. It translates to CASSPGGDRSTDTQYF.

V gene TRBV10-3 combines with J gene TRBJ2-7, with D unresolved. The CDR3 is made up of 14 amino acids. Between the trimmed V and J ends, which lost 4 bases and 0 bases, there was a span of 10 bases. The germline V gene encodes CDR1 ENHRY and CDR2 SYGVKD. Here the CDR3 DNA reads TGTGCCATCAGTGGTCTAATTAGCTCCTACGAGCAGTACTTC. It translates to CAISGLISSYEQYF.

This CDR3 reads CASSWGGRGDQETQYF. CDR3 DNA sequence: TGTGCCAGCAGCTGGGGCGGGCGGGGGGACCAAGAGACCCAGTACTTC. J is TRBJ2-5 and V is TRBV7-2; 8 nucleotides line up with TRBD2. Germline lookup yields CDR1 SGHTA and CDR2 FQGNSA. V trimming: 4 bases; J trimming: 0 bases; junction bases outside the gene matches: 7. This CDR3 spans 16 amino acids.

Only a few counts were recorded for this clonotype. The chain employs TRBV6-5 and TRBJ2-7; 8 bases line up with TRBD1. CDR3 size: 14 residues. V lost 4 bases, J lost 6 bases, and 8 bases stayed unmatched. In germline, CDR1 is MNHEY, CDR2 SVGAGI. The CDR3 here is CASSLFLTGAEQYF. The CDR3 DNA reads TGTGCCAGCAGTTTATTCTTGACAGGGGCCGAGCAGTACTTC.

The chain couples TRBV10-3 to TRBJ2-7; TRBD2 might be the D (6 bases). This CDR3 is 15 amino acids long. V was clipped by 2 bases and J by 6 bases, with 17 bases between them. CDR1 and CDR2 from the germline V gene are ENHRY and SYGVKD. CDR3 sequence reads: CAISERGGANSEQYF. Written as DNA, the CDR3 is TGTGCCATCAGTGAGCGAGGCGGGGCAAATTCCGAGCAGTACTTC.

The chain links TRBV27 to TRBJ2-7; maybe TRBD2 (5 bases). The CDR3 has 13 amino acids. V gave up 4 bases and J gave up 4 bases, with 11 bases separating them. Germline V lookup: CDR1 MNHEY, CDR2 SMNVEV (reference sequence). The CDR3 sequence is CASSYGVAYEQYF. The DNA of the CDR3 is TGTGCCAGCAGTTACGGGGTAGCATACGAGCAGTACTTC.